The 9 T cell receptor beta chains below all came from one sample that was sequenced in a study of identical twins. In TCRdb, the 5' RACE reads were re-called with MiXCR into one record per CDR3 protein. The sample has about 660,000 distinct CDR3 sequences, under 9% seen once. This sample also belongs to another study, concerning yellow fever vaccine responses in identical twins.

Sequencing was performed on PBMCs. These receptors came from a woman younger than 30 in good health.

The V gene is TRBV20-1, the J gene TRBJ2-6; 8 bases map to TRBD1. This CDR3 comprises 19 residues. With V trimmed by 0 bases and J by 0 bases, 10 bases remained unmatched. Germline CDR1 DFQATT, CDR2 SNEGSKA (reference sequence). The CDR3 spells CSARDRWTGQLSGANVLTF. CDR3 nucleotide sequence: TGCAGTGCTAGAGATCGATGGACAGGGCAACTCTCTGGGGCCAACGTCCTGACTTTC.

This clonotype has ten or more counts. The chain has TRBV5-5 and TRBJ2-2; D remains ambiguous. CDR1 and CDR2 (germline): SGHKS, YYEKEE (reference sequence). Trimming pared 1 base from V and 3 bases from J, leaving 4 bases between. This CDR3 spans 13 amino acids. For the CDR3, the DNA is TGTGCCAGCAGCTTGCCGGACACCGGGGAGCTGTTTTTT. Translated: CASSLPDTGELFF.

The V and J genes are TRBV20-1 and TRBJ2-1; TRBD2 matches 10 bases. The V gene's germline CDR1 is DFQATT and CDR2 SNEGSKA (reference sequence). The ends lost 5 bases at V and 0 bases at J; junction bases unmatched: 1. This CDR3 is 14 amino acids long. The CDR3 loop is CSAGLADSYNEQFF. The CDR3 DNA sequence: TGCAGTGCTGGACTAGCGGACTCCTACAATGAGCAGTTCTTC.

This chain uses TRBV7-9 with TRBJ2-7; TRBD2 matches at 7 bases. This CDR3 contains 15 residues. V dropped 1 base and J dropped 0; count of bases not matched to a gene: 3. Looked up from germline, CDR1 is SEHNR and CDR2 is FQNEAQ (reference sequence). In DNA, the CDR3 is TGTGCCAGCAGCTTAGGGGACTACCTCTCCTACGAGCAGTACTTC. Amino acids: CASSLGDYLSYEQYF.

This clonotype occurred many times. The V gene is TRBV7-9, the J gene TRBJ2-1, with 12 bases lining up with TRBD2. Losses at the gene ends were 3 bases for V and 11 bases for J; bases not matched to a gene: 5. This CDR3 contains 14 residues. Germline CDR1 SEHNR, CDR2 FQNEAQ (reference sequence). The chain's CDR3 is CASSFVTSGRQQFF. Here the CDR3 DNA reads TGTGCCAGCAGCTTTGTGACTAGCGGGAGACAGCAGTTCTTC.

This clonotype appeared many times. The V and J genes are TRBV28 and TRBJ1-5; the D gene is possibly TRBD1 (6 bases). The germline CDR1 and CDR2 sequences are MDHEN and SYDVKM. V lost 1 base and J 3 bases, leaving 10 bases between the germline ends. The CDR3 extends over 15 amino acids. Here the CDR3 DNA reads TGTGCCAGCAGTTTATATGGGGACAACAATCAGCCCCAGCATTTT. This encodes CASSLYGDNNQPQHF.

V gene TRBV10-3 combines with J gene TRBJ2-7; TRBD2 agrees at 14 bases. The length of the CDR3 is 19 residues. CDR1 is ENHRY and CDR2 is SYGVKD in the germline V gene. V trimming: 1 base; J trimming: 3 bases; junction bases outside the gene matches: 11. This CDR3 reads CAISEWGLAGVVSHYEQYF. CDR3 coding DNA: TGTGCCATCAGTGAGTGGGGACTAGCGGGAGTAGTATCCCACTACGAGCAGTACTTC.

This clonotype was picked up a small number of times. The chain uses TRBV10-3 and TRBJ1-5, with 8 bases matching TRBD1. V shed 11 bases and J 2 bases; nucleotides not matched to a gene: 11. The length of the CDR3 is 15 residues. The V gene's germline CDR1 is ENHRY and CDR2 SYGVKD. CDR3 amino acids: CAAGAGGDGNQPQHF. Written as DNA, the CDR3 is TGTGCCGCAGGCGCAGGGGGCGATGGCAATCAGCCCCAGCATTTT.

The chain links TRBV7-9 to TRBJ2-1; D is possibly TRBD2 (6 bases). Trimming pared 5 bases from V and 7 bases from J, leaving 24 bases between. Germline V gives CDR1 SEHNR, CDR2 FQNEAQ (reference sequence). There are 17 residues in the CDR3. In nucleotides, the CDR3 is TGTGCCAGCAGCCCCTGGGCGCAGGGTCCCGCGGGGAATGAGCAGTTCTTC. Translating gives CASSPWAQGPAGNEQFF.